These T cell receptor beta chains were read from a single sample in a study of T-cell memory formation after mild COVID-19. TCRdb passed the 5' RACE reads through MiXCR, listing each CDR3 protein once. The sample contains some 160,000 distinct CDR3 sequences, 10% to 15% of which appear only once. Sequenced sample: PBMCs or a T cell subset sorted from them (not recorded which). The receptors come from a man between 18 and 29 years old who had mild COVID-19 (a few samples of this study predate the infection). Cell type and time point are not known. Each CDR3 is given with its conserved first and last residue. Fields, in order: V gene, CDR3 length, J gene, clone size, D gene, CDR3 DNA, CDR3 protein. The D gene is left open where the match is weak. Some rows have no size entry. The others give once, few or many, or a class for an expanded clone.

V gene: TRBV5-1
CDR3 length: 15
J gene: TRBJ2-3
clone size: -
D gene: TRBD1
CDR3 DNA: TGCGCCAGCAGCCCCCGGACAGGGACCACAGATACGCAGTATTTT
CDR3 protein: CASSPRTGTTDTQYF

V gene: TRBV7-2
CDR3 length: 13
J gene: TRBJ1-4
clone size: -
D gene: -
CDR3 DNA: TGTGCCAGCAGCTGGCAGCTAAATGAAAAACTGTTTTTT
CDR3 protein: CASSWQLNEKLFF

V gene: TRBV7-3
CDR3 length: 14
J gene: TRBJ2-3
clone size: -
D gene: -
CDR3 DNA: TGTGCCAGCAGCTTATGGGGGGGCACAGATACGCAGTATTTT
CDR3 protein: CASSLWGGTDTQYF

V gene: TRBV7-2
CDR3 length: 14
J gene: TRBJ2-5
clone size: -
D gene: -
CDR3 DNA: TGTGCCAGCAGACTCGCCGGGACCGGGACGACCCAGTACTTC
CDR3 protein: CASRLAGTGTTQYF

V gene: TRBV28
CDR3 length: 14
J gene: TRBJ2-3
clone size: -
D gene: TRBD1
CDR3 DNA: TGTGCCAGCAGACTACAGGGGTCCACAGATACGCAGTATTTT
CDR3 protein: CASRLQGSTDTQYF

V gene: TRBV4-2
CDR3 length: 15
J gene: TRBJ2-3
clone size: few
D gene: TRBD1
CDR3 DNA: TGTGCCAGCAGCCAAGGGACAGGGGGAATAGATACGCAGTATTTT
CDR3 protein: CASSQGTGGIDTQYF

V gene: TRBV9
CDR3 length: 14
J gene: TRBJ1-1
clone size: -
D gene: TRBD1
CDR3 DNA: TGTGCCAGCAGCGCGACAGGGCAGAACACTGAAGCTTTCTTT
CDR3 protein: CASSATGQNTEAFF

V gene: TRBV12-3/TRBV12-4
CDR3 length: 15
J gene: TRBJ1-5
clone size: -
D gene: -
CDR3 DNA: TGTGCCAGCAGTGCCCCCGCAGGGGGCAATCAGCCCCAGCATTTT
CDR3 protein: CASSAPAGGNQPQHF

V gene: TRBV7-9
CDR3 length: 14
J gene: TRBJ1-1
clone size: -
D gene: -
CDR3 DNA: TGTGCCAGCAGCTTAAGGGAAATGAGGACTGAAGCTTTCTTT
CDR3 protein: CASSLREMRTEAFF

V gene: TRBV7-2
CDR3 length: 14
J gene: TRBJ2-7
clone size: many
D gene: -
CDR3 DNA: TGTGCCAGCAGCTTTGGCAGGCACTCCTACGAGCAGTACTTC
CDR3 protein: CASSFGRHSYEQYF

V gene: TRBV5-1
CDR3 length: 14
J gene: TRBJ1-1
clone size: many
D gene: TRBD1
CDR3 DNA: TGCGCCAGCAGCTTGGAGGGGGCGAGGACTGAAGCTTTCTTT
CDR3 protein: CASSLEGARTEAFF

V gene: TRBV11-2
CDR3 length: 16
J gene: TRBJ1-6
clone size: few
D gene: TRBD1
CDR3 DNA: TGTGCCAGCAGCTTAGGGGGACAGGGGTTCTCGGATTCCCTCCACTTT
CDR3 protein: CASSLGGQGFSDSLHF

V gene: TRBV11-2
CDR3 length: 16
J gene: TRBJ2-1
clone size: -
D gene: -
CDR3 DNA: TGTGCCAGCAGCTTAGCGTTTGCGGCTAAAGACAATGAGCAGTTCTTC
CDR3 protein: CASSLAFAAKDNEQFF

V gene: TRBV12-3/TRBV12-4
CDR3 length: 11
J gene: TRBJ1-1
clone size: -
D gene: -
CDR3 DNA: TGTGCCAGCACCCTCGACACTGAAGCTTTCTTT
CDR3 protein: CASTLDTEAFF

V gene: TRBV27
CDR3 length: 16
J gene: TRBJ2-3
clone size: -
D gene: TRBD1
CDR3 DNA: TGTGCCAGCAGTCCGTGGACAGGGGGCGCGGCAGATACGCAGTATTTT
CDR3 protein: CASSPWTGGAADTQYF

V gene: TRBV11-2
CDR3 length: 12
J gene: TRBJ1-2
clone size: -
D gene: -
CDR3 DNA: TGTGCCAGCAGCCAGTATGAGTATGGCTACACCTTC
CDR3 protein: CASSQYEYGYTF

V gene: TRBV12-3/TRBV12-4
CDR3 length: 12
J gene: TRBJ2-3
clone size: many
D gene: -
CDR3 DNA: TGTGCCAGCAGCGATGACAGGGATACGCAGTATTTT
CDR3 protein: CASSDDRDTQYF

V gene: TRBV5-1
CDR3 length: 14
J gene: TRBJ1-1
clone size: few
D gene: -
CDR3 DNA: TGCGCCAGCAGCTTTCGGGGGGAGAGGTCTGAAGCTTTCTTT
CDR3 protein: CASSFRGERSEAFF

V gene: TRBV19
CDR3 length: 16
J gene: TRBJ2-3
clone size: -
D gene: TRBD2
CDR3 DNA: TGTGCCAGTAGTAGGACTAGCGGGGGGTACACAGATACGCAGTATTTT
CDR3 protein: CASSRTSGGYTDTQYF

V gene: TRBV20-1
CDR3 length: 14
J gene: TRBJ2-4
clone size: -
D gene: -
CDR3 DNA: TGCAGTGCTCCGGGACGGAGTGCGGCGGACATTCAGTACTTC
CDR3 protein: CSAPGRSAADIQYF

V gene: TRBV7-6
CDR3 length: 16
J gene: TRBJ1-1
clone size: -
D gene: TRBD1
CDR3 DNA: TGTGCCAGCAGCCAGAGGCTCCGGGACAGGAACACTGAAGCTTTCTTT
CDR3 protein: CASSQRLRDRNTEAFF

V gene: TRBV3-1
CDR3 length: 13
J gene: TRBJ1-6
clone size: few
D gene: -
CDR3 DNA: TGTGCCAGCAGCCAAGTCGCCAAGTCACCCCTCCACTTT
CDR3 protein: CASSQVAKSPLHF

V gene: TRBV3-1
CDR3 length: 13
J gene: TRBJ1-2
clone size: few
D gene: -
CDR3 DNA: TGTGCCAGCAGCCAACGCAGTACGAATGGCTACACCTTC
CDR3 protein: CASSQRSTNGYTF

V gene: TRBV4-1
CDR3 length: 15
J gene: TRBJ2-5
clone size: few
D gene: -
CDR3 DNA: TGCGCCAGCAGCCTGCCGGACGCCAGAGGGGAGACCCAGTACTTC
CDR3 protein: CASSLPDARGETQYF

V gene: TRBV7-3
CDR3 length: 17
J gene: TRBJ2-3
clone size: few
D gene: -
CDR3 DNA: TGTGCCAGCAGCACGAACCTGGCTAGCCGCCGCCCAGATACGCAGTATTTT
CDR3 protein: CASSTNLASRRPDTQYF

V gene: TRBV7-2
CDR3 length: 17
J gene: TRBJ1-5
clone size: -
D gene: -
CDR3 DNA: TGTGCCAGCAGCCCACGAGGGGGGGGCGGTGCCAATCAGCCCCAGCATTTT
CDR3 protein: CASSPRGGGGANQPQHF

V gene: TRBV7-2
CDR3 length: 13
J gene: TRBJ2-1
clone size: -
D gene: -
CDR3 DNA: TGTGCCAGCAGCGCCACAGTCGACAATGAGCAGTTCTTC
CDR3 protein: CASSATVDNEQFF

V gene: TRBV7-2
CDR3 length: 11
J gene: TRBJ2-3
clone size: -
D gene: -
CDR3 DNA: TGTGCCAGCAGCCCAGGGGGGGTAAAGTATTTT
CDR3 protein: CASSPGGVKYF

V gene: TRBV5-1
CDR3 length: 15
J gene: TRBJ1-5
clone size: -
D gene: -
CDR3 DNA: TGCGCCAGCAGTCCCGAGATCGGACCGAATCAGCCCCAGCATTTT
CDR3 protein: CASSPEIGPNQPQHF

V gene: TRBV6-6
CDR3 length: 14
J gene: TRBJ1-4
clone size: -
D gene: -
CDR3 DNA: TGTGCCAGCAGTTCCTGGGACATGCGGGAAAAACTGTTTTTT
CDR3 protein: CASSSWDMREKLFF

V gene: TRBV18
CDR3 length: 14
J gene: TRBJ2-5
clone size: -
D gene: TRBD2
CDR3 DNA: TGTGCCAGCTCACAGGGACTAGCCTCGGAGACCCAGTACTTC
CDR3 protein: CASSQGLASETQYF

V gene: TRBV24-1
CDR3 length: 18
J gene: TRBJ2-4
clone size: -
D gene: TRBD1
CDR3 DNA: TGTGCCACCGTCACGGGGACAGGGGATGGAACAGCCAAAAACATTCAGTACTTC
CDR3 protein: CATVTGTGDGTAKNIQYF

V gene: TRBV29-1
CDR3 length: 14
J gene: TRBJ1-4
clone size: few
D gene: -
CDR3 DNA: TGCAGCGTTGAAGACACACCGAGTAGTGAAAAACTGTTTTTT
CDR3 protein: CSVEDTPSSEKLFF

V gene: TRBV3-1
CDR3 length: 14
J gene: TRBJ2-7
clone size: few
D gene: -
CDR3 DNA: TGTGCCAGCAGCCCTCTGGACAGTATACGGGAGCAGTACTTC
CDR3 protein: CASSPLDSIREQYF

V gene: TRBV29-1
CDR3 length: 12
J gene: TRBJ2-1
clone size: few
D gene: TRBD2
CDR3 DNA: TGCAGCGCCGGGACTAGCGCCAATGAGCAGTTCTTC
CDR3 protein: CSAGTSANEQFF

V gene: TRBV27
CDR3 length: 14
J gene: TRBJ1-6
clone size: many
D gene: TRBD1
CDR3 DNA: TGTGCCAGCAGTTTAGGGACAGGAAATTCACCCCTCCACTTT
CDR3 protein: CASSLGTGNSPLHF

V gene: TRBV20-1
CDR3 length: 14
J gene: TRBJ2-2
clone size: -
D gene: -
CDR3 DNA: TGCAGTGCTAGACCGGGGGCCGTTGCCGGGGAGCTGTTTTTT
CDR3 protein: CSARPGAVAGELFF

V gene: TRBV5-1
CDR3 length: 14
J gene: TRBJ2-1
clone size: few
D gene: -
CDR3 DNA: TGCGCCAGCAGCTCCCTGGTCGTCGATGATGAGCAGTTCTTC
CDR3 protein: CASSSLVVDDEQFF

V gene: TRBV20-1
CDR3 length: 13
J gene: TRBJ1-1
clone size: few
D gene: TRBD1
CDR3 DNA: TGCAGTGGTGGGGACAGGGATTGGTCCGAAGCTTTCTTT
CDR3 protein: CSGGDRDWSEAFF

V gene: TRBV21-1
CDR3 length: 15
J gene: TRBJ2-4
clone size: -
D gene: -
CDR3 DNA: TGTGCCAGCAGCAAGGGACAGGGGGACAAAAACATTCAGTACTTC
CDR3 protein: CASSKGQGDKNIQYF

V gene: TRBV7-2
CDR3 length: 14
J gene: TRBJ2-3
clone size: -
D gene: -
CDR3 DNA: TGTGCCAGCAGCGCCCGGACCATTCCAGATACGCAGTATTTT
CDR3 protein: CASSARTIPDTQYF

V gene: TRBV4-3
CDR3 length: 13
J gene: TRBJ1-5
clone size: -
D gene: TRBD1
CDR3 DNA: TGCGCCAGCAGCCAAACAGGGGAACAGCCCCAGCATTTT
CDR3 protein: CASSQTGEQPQHF

V gene: TRBV7-8
CDR3 length: 14
J gene: TRBJ2-5
clone size: many
D gene: -
CDR3 DNA: TGTGCCAGCAACCCGACAGGGGAGGGAGAGACCCAGTACTTC
CDR3 protein: CASNPTGEGETQYF

V gene: TRBV5-1
CDR3 length: 12
J gene: TRBJ1-1
clone size: -
D gene: -
CDR3 DNA: TGCGCCAGCAGCTTTCCGCAGGGTGAAGCTTTCTTT
CDR3 protein: CASSFPQGEAFF

V gene: TRBV5-6
CDR3 length: 13
J gene: TRBJ2-3
clone size: few
D gene: TRBD1
CDR3 DNA: TGTGCCAGCAGCGGCCGGGACAGGGGGACGCAGTATTTT
CDR3 protein: CASSGRDRGTQYF

V gene: TRBV7-3
CDR3 length: 13
J gene: TRBJ2-5
clone size: many
D gene: -
CDR3 DNA: TGTGCCAGCAGCTTACGGCTACAAGAGACCCAGTACTTC
CDR3 protein: CASSLRLQETQYF

V gene: TRBV5-1
CDR3 length: 16
J gene: TRBJ1-5
clone size: once
D gene: -
CDR3 DNA: TGCGCCAGCAGCCCGCCTACAGGCTCGCGTAATCAGCCCCAGAATTTT
CDR3 protein: CASSPPTGSRNQPQNF

V gene: TRBV7-8
CDR3 length: 13
J gene: TRBJ2-5
clone size: many
D gene: -
CDR3 DNA: TGTGCCACCACCTTCTACCCCCAAGAGACCCAGTACTTC
CDR3 protein: CATTFYPQETQYF

V gene: TRBV10-3
CDR3 length: 15
J gene: TRBJ2-3
clone size: few
D gene: TRBD1
CDR3 DNA: TGTGCCATCAGAGCCGGGACAGGGGGCAGAGATACGCAGTATTTT
CDR3 protein: CAIRAGTGGRDTQYF

V gene: TRBV6-1
CDR3 length: 14
J gene: TRBJ2-3
clone size: few
D gene: -
CDR3 DNA: TGTGCCAGCGCACGTGGCCAAAACACAGATACGCAGTATTTT
CDR3 protein: CASARGQNTDTQYF

V gene: TRBV7-9
CDR3 length: 15
J gene: TRBJ2-3
clone size: -
D gene: -
CDR3 DNA: TGTGCCAGCAGCCCCACCGGGCCTTACACAGATACGCAGTATTTT
CDR3 protein: CASSPTGPYTDTQYF

V gene: TRBV4-1
CDR3 length: 17
J gene: TRBJ1-5
clone size: many
D gene: -
CDR3 DNA: TGCGCCAGCAGCCAAGCGGGTTGGCCAGTAAAAGATCAGCCCCAGCATTTT
CDR3 protein: CASSQAGWPVKDQPQHF